A selection of T cell receptor beta chains follows, all from one sample in a study of shared clonotypes between healthy human individuals. Assay used: immunoSEQ multiplex PCR; TCRdb lists only in-frame clones, some missing. The top ten hold roughly 0.9% of the sample, which has about 1.1 million clones, approximately 75% seen once. Sequenced: memory CD4+ T cells from PBMCs. These receptors all stem from a man in his late teens or twenties in good health. Some clones in this sample may be carry-over from other donors' samples. Both conserved end residues are part of each CDR3. A D gene is named only where the DNA matches it firmly. Only part of the rows carry a size: once, few, many, or a class if the clone is expanded.

v_gene: TRBV9
abundance: .
j_gene: TRBJ2-1
d_gene: TRBD2
CDR3nt: TGTGCCAGCAGCGTATCGCTTCAAATTGAGGGTGAACTAGCGGGAGAACCCAATGAGCAGTTCTTC
CDR3aa: CASSVSLQIEGELAGEPNEQFF

v_gene: TRBV11-2
abundance: .
j_gene: TRBJ2-5
d_gene: .
CDR3nt: TGTGCCAGCAGCCTTTGGACGGTCCAAGAGACCCAGTACTTC
CDR3aa: CASSLWTVQETQYF

v_gene: TRBV10-3
abundance: .
j_gene: TRBJ2-5
d_gene: .
CDR3nt: TGTGCCATCACCAGGGCGATACAAGAGACCCAGTACTTC
CDR3aa: CAITRAIQETQYF

v_gene: TRBV6-1
abundance: .
j_gene: TRBJ2-7
d_gene: .
CDR3nt: TGTGCCAGCAGTGAAGCGAGGTCGGCCAATGGCTCTCCCGAGCAGTACTTC
CDR3aa: CASSEARSANGSPEQYF

v_gene: TRBV10-3
abundance: .
j_gene: TRBJ1-3
d_gene: .
CDR3nt: TGTGCCATCAGTCCATCCTCTGGAAACACCATATATTTT
CDR3aa: CAISPSSGNTIYF

v_gene: TRBV14
abundance: .
j_gene: TRBJ2-3
d_gene: TRBD2
CDR3nt: TGTGCCAGCAGCCTCCGACTAGCGGGCTCCACAGATACGCAGTATTTT
CDR3aa: CASSLRLAGSTDTQYF

v_gene: TRBV28
abundance: .
j_gene: TRBJ1-1
d_gene: .
CDR3nt: TGTGCCAGCAGCAAGGACAGTGAAGCTTTCTTT
CDR3aa: CASSKDSEAFF

v_gene: TRBV18
abundance: .
j_gene: TRBJ2-1
d_gene: TRBD2
CDR3nt: TGTGCCAGCTCACTGGGACTAGCGGGAGGACCCTACAATGAGCAGTTCTTC
CDR3aa: CASSLGLAGGPYNEQFF

v_gene: TRBV5-4
abundance: .
j_gene: TRBJ2-2
d_gene: .
CDR3nt: TGTGCCAGCAGCTTGGAGGCCGCCACCGGGGAGCTGTTTTTT
CDR3aa: CASSLEAATGELFF

v_gene: TRBV6-6
abundance: .
j_gene: TRBJ2-7
d_gene: .
CDR3nt: TGTGCCAGCAGTTACATCGGAGGCTACGAGCAGTACTTC
CDR3aa: CASSYIGGYEQYF

v_gene: TRBV28
abundance: .
j_gene: TRBJ2-7
d_gene: .
CDR3nt: TGTGCCAGCAGCTACCGGAGAAACCAGCTCTACGAGCAGTACTTC
CDR3aa: CASSYRRNQLYEQYF

v_gene: TRBV29-1
abundance: few
j_gene: TRBJ1-1
d_gene: .
CDR3nt: TGCAGCGTTCTTAGGACTGAAGCTTTCTTT
CDR3aa: CSVLRTEAFF

v_gene: TRBV5-4
abundance: .
j_gene: TRBJ2-6
d_gene: .
CDR3nt: TGTGCCAGCAGCTTTCGTCCCAGCTCTGGGGCCAACGTCCTGACTTTC
CDR3aa: CASSFRPSSGANVLTF

v_gene: TRBV7-9
abundance: .
j_gene: TRBJ1-3
d_gene: .
CDR3nt: TGTGCCAGCAGCCACCGAACGACAGGTGGAAACACCATATATTTT
CDR3aa: CASSHRTTGGNTIYF

v_gene: TRBV14
abundance: many
j_gene: TRBJ2-7
d_gene: TRBD1
CDR3nt: TGTGCCAGCAGCCACCCGGGACAGGCGCGCGAGCAGTACTTC
CDR3aa: CASSHPGQAREQYF

v_gene: TRBV6-5
abundance: .
j_gene: TRBJ2-7
d_gene: TRBD1
CDR3nt: TGTGCCAGCAGTGGGCCTGGACAGGGGGCCTACGAGCAGTACTTC
CDR3aa: CASSGPGQGAYEQYF

v_gene: TRBV11-3
abundance: .
j_gene: TRBJ2-5
d_gene: .
CDR3nt: TGTGCCAGCAGCAAACAGGGTTTAGAGACCCAGTACTTC
CDR3aa: CASSKQGLETQYF

v_gene: TRBV29-1
abundance: .
j_gene: TRBJ2-2
d_gene: .
CDR3nt: TGCAGCGTTGGAGGACGAGGGGGCACCGGGGAGCTGTTTTTT
CDR3aa: CSVGGRGGTGELFF

v_gene: TRBV14
abundance: .
j_gene: TRBJ2-5
d_gene: TRBD2
CDR3nt: TGTGCCAGCAGCCAGCGTTCCACTAGCGGGTTATTATCGATTCGAGAGACCCAGTACTTC
CDR3aa: CASSQRSTSGLLSIRETQYF

v_gene: TRBV5-4
abundance: .
j_gene: TRBJ2-6
d_gene: .
CDR3nt: TGTGCCAGCAGCTTAGGTTCCAGGGGGGCCAACGTCCTGACTTTC
CDR3aa: CASSLGSRGANVLTF

v_gene: TRBV27
abundance: once
j_gene: TRBJ2-7
d_gene: .
CDR3nt: TGTGCCAGCAGTTCATCATCCTACGAGCAGTACTTC
CDR3aa: CASSSSSYEQYF

v_gene: TRBV7-9
abundance: .
j_gene: TRBJ1-3
d_gene: .
CDR3nt: TGTGCCAGCAGCTCCCGTGGGGCCGACTGGGACACCATATATTTT
CDR3aa: CASSSRGADWDTIYF

v_gene: TRBV6-6
abundance: .
j_gene: TRBJ1-3
d_gene: .
CDR3nt: TGTGCCAGCAGTTACTCGACCAGGGTAGGCGGAAACACCATATATTTT
CDR3aa: CASSYSTRVGGNTIYF

v_gene: TRBV29-1
abundance: .
j_gene: TRBJ1-4
d_gene: .
CDR3nt: TGCAGCGTTGGGAGTGGTAATGAAAAACTGTTTTTT
CDR3aa: CSVGSGNEKLFF

v_gene: TRBV28
abundance: .
j_gene: TRBJ1-6
d_gene: TRBD1
CDR3nt: TGTGCCAGCAGGGGACAGGGCTCCTATAATTCACCCCTCCACTTT
CDR3aa: CASRGQGSYNSPLHF

v_gene: TRBV4-2
abundance: .
j_gene: TRBJ1-2
d_gene: TRBD1
CDR3nt: TGTGCCAGCAGCCAAGGGAACAGGGGTTCGGTCTATGGCTACACCTTC
CDR3aa: CASSQGNRGSVYGYTF

v_gene: TRBV6-5
abundance: .
j_gene: TRBJ1-2
d_gene: TRBD1
CDR3nt: TGTGCCAGCAGTTTCGGACAGGGCTGGGATCGATATGGCTACACCTTC
CDR3aa: CASSFGQGWDRYGYTF

v_gene: TRBV9
abundance: .
j_gene: TRBJ2-7
d_gene: .
CDR3nt: TGTGCCAGCAGCGTAGCTCCCGGCGTTAGCTCCTACGAGCAGTACTTC
CDR3aa: CASSVAPGVSSYEQYF

v_gene: TRBV9
abundance: few
j_gene: TRBJ2-3
d_gene: .
CDR3nt: TGTGCCAGCAATCGGGCGGTTCTCGACACAGATACGCAGTATTTT
CDR3aa: CASNRAVLDTDTQYF